These T cell receptor beta chains were read from a single sample in a study of T-cell memory formation after mild COVID-19. TCRdb called the 5' RACE reads again in MiXCR, with one record for every CDR3 protein. In the table there are about 560,000 distinct CDR3 sequences, about 20% of which are singletons. The sample taken for sequencing was PBMCs or a T cell subset sorted from them (not recorded which). The receptors originated from an adult woman who had mild COVID-19 (a few samples of this study predate the infection). Cell type and time point are not known. Each CDR3 is given with its conserved first and last residue. D genes are given only for firm matches. Some rows mark clone size as missing; the rest say once, few, many or name a class of expanded clone.

TRBJ1-4,TRBV24-1,few,.,TGTGCCACCAGTGATTCCAGGACGGATGCTAATGAAAAACTGTTTTTT,CATSDSRTDANEKLFF
TRBJ2-1,TRBV5-1,.,TRBD2,TGCGCCAGCAGCTTGTCCCCATTCGGGGGAGGGGAGAACTACAATGAGCAGTTCTTC,CASSLSPFGGGENYNEQFF
TRBJ1-1,TRBV12-3/TRBV12-4,.,.,TGTGCCAGCCTGGGCGGGAACACTGAAGCTTTCTTT,CASLGGNTEAFF
TRBJ2-7,TRBV4-2,.,TRBD2,TGTGCCAGCAGCCAAGGTGCGGGAGGATTCTACGAGCAGTACTTC,CASSQGAGGFYEQYF
TRBJ2-2,TRBV7-2,few,TRBD2,TGTGCCAGCAGCCACTCGGGACTAGCGGTTATCACCGGGGAGCTGTTTTTT,CASSHSGLAVITGELFF
TRBJ1-2,TRBV6-6,few,.,TGTGCAACCACCAGGGGTTATGGCTACACCTTC,CATTRGYGYTF
TRBJ1-4,TRBV3-1,.,.,TGTGCCAGCAGCCCAGGAAATGAAAAACTGTTTTTT,CASSPGNEKLFF
TRBJ1-4,TRBV5-1,few,.,TGCGCCAGCAGCGAGAGAGGTGGAGAAAAACTGTTTTTT,CASSERGGEKLFF
TRBJ2-3,TRBV7-3,many,.,TGTGCCAGCAGCTTCACAGGCACAGATACGCAGTATTTT,CASSFTGTDTQYF
TRBJ1-1,TRBV12-3/TRBV12-4,few,.,TGTGCCAGCAGTTTAGGGGATTTTGGGCTGAACACTGAAGCTTTCTTT,CASSLGDFGLNTEAFF
TRBJ2-1,TRBV7-9,.,TRBD2,TGTGCCAGCAGCTTTCGAGCGGGGGGCAATGAGCAGTTCTTC,CASSFRAGGNEQFF
TRBJ1-1,TRBV21-1,few,.,TGTGCCAGCAGCAACGCACTCATGGCAGCGGCTTTCTTT,CASSNALMAAAFF
TRBJ1-5,TRBV9,many,.,TGTGCCAGCAGCGTTGGGAGCAATCAGCCCCAGCATTTT,CASSVGSNQPQHF
TRBJ1-1,TRBV18,.,.,TGTGCCAGCTCACCGGATTTACAGGGTGAAGCTTTCTTT,CASSPDLQGEAFF
TRBJ2-3,TRBV18,.,.,TGTGCCAGCTCACCGGGACGATTAGATACGCAGTATTTT,CASSPGRLDTQYF
TRBJ2-1,TRBV5-6,.,.,TGTGCCAGCAGCCGCCGGGACATTTCGGCGGGTGAGCAGTTCTTC,CASSRRDISAGEQFF
TRBJ2-7,TRBV5-1,.,TRBD1,TGCGCCAGCAGCGCGAGGACAGGGGAGACCTACGAGCAGTACTTC,CASSARTGETYEQYF
TRBJ2-5,TRBV20-1,few,TRBD2,TGCAGTGCTAGTCAGCGGGGGCCCCAAGAGACCCAGTACTTC,CSASQRGPQETQYF
TRBJ2-5,TRBV23-1,.,.,TGCGCCAGCAGCCCAACGGGGGGCACAGGCCGAGAGACCCAGTACTTC,CASSPTGGTGRETQYF
TRBJ2-7,TRBV5-1,few,.,TGCGCCAGCAGGTCACAGAGTAGCTCCTACGAGCAGTACTTC,CASRSQSSSYEQYF
TRBJ2-1,TRBV12-3/TRBV12-4,many,.,TGTGCCAGCAGTTTCAGTGGTGAGCAGTTCTTC,CASSFSGEQFF
TRBJ1-5,TRBV5-1,.,.,TGCGCCAGCAACCATCGGGGGTTGCGGCAGCCCCAGCATTTT,CASNHRGLRQPQHF
TRBJ1-1,TRBV7-9,.,TRBD1,TGTGCCAGCAGCCCGGACAGGGTTCGGACTGAAGCTTTCTTT,CASSPDRVRTEAFF
TRBJ2-7,TRBV7-9,.,.,TGTGCCAGCAGCCATGGGGAGGTGGGAAGCTCCTACGAGCAGTACTTC,CASSHGEVGSSYEQYF
TRBJ2-7,TRBV29-1,.,TRBD2,TGCAGCGTTGGACGGGAGGATCGCTACGAGCAGTACTTC,CSVGREDRYEQYF
TRBJ2-3,TRBV5-6,few,.,TGTGCCAGCAGCTTCGAGGGCGAAAGGGTTCTAACAGATACGCAGTATTTT,CASSFEGERVLTDTQYF
TRBJ2-1,TRBV7-2,many,TRBD1,TGTGCCAGCAGCCCCACGGCCGGACAGGGCAATGAGCAGTTCTTC,CASSPTAGQGNEQFF
TRBJ2-6,TRBV5-6,few,.,TGTGCCAGCAGCTTCCGGGACACCTTATTCCCCTCTGGGGCCAACGTCCTGACTTTC,CASSFRDTLFPSGANVLTF
TRBJ2-2,TRBV6-5,few,.,TGTGCCAGCAGTTACTCACAGAACACCGGGGAGCTGTTTTTT,CASSYSQNTGELFF
TRBJ1-1,TRBV5-1,few,.,TGCGCCAGCAGCTTGACTACCAAGGGCACTGAAGCTTTCTTT,CASSLTTKGTEAFF
TRBJ2-1,TRBV12-3/TRBV12-4,.,TRBD2,TGTGCCAGCAGCCCCTTACTAGCGGGTACCTACAATGAGCAGTTCTTC,CASSPLLAGTYNEQFF
TRBJ1-6,TRBV9,few,.,TGTGCCAGCAGCGTAGCTTTCCGTTCACCCCTCCACTTT,CASSVAFRSPLHF
TRBJ1-5,TRBV12-3/TRBV12-4,.,.,TGTGACACCAGTCGGGGGGACAATCAGCCCCAGCATTTT,CDTSRGDNQPQHF
TRBJ2-1,TRBV9,.,.,TGTGCCAGCAGCGTAGGGCCAGGGGGGTACAATGAGCAGTTCTTC,CASSVGPGGYNEQFF
TRBJ1-3,TRBV18,.,TRBD1,TGTGCCAGCTCACTTGGGACAGGGGGCTCTGGAAACACCATATATTTT,CASSLGTGGSGNTIYF
TRBJ2-1,TRBV4-2,.,.,TGTGCCAGCAGCCAAGCCTTGATAATAGGACCCCAAGAGCAGTTCTTC,CASSQALIIGPQEQFF
TRBJ2-2,TRBV5-1,.,.,TGCGCCAGCAGCACGGAGGGACAGAACACCGGGGAGCTGTTTTTT,CASSTEGQNTGELFF
TRBJ2-7,TRBV7-9,.,.,TGTGCCAGCAGTTCTGACAACTCCTACGAGCAGTACTTC,CASSSDNSYEQYF
TRBJ1-1,TRBV7-2,few,TRBD1,TGTGCCAGCAGGGCAGGGGGCACAAACACTGAAGCTTTCTTT,CASRAGGTNTEAFF
TRBJ1-1,TRBV10-2,.,.,TGCGCCAGCAGTGAGGGGATCAACACTGAAGCTTTCTTT,CASSEGINTEAFF
TRBJ2-3,TRBV7-8,.,TRBD2,TGTGCCAGCAGCTCCTGGACTAGCGGGTCAGATACGCAGTATTTT,CASSSWTSGSDTQYF
TRBJ2-3,TRBV30,.,TRBD2,TGTGCCTGGAGTAGGGTGTTCTCGGCGGGGGGCACAGATACGCAGTATTTT,CAWSRVFSAGGTDTQYF
TRBJ2-3,TRBV5-1,.,.,TGCGCCAGCAGCTTAGGTAGTACTTCTGGAGATACGCAGTATTTT,CASSLGSTSGDTQYF
TRBJ1-4,TRBV7-9,.,TRBD1,TGTGCCAGCAGCTTAAGGGGGCTAAATGAAAAACTGTTTTTT,CASSLRGLNEKLFF
TRBJ2-5,TRBV6-1,few,.,TGTGCCAGCAGTGAAAGAGGAGAGACCCAGTACTTC,CASSERGETQYF
TRBJ2-5,TRBV10-3,.,TRBD1,TGTGCCATCACCTCGGGACAGGGGGGACTGAGAGAGACCCAGTACTTC,CAITSGQGGLRETQYF
TRBJ1-1,TRBV9,.,.,TGTGCCAGCAGCCCCCGGGTTAACACTGAAGCTTTCTTT,CASSPRVNTEAFF
TRBJ2-2,TRBV5-1,.,.,TGCGCCAGCAGCCGATTGAGCGGGAACACCGGGGAGCTGTTTTTT,CASSRLSGNTGELFF
TRBJ2-1,TRBV20-1,.,TRBD2,TGCAGTGCTGGAATTAGCGGGAGGGCCGTTAATGAGCAGTTCTTC,CSAGISGRAVNEQFF
TRBJ2-7,TRBV2,many,.,TGTGCCAGCAGTCGGGGCGGACTTTACGAGCAGTACTTC,CASSRGGLYEQYF
TRBJ2-3,TRBV20-1,few,.,TGCAGTGCCCCGTTGGCTAGCGTTGGCACAGATACGCAGTATTTT,CSAPLASVGTDTQYF
TRBJ2-7,TRBV20-1,.,TRBD1,TGCAGTGCTCGAGGCCCGGGACAGGGATTCACCTACGAGCAGTACTTC,CSARGPGQGFTYEQYF
TRBJ2-1,TRBV29-1,.,TRBD1,TGCAGCGTGATTGGGGACAGCTTCTCCTACAATGAGCAGTTCTTC,CSVIGDSFSYNEQFF
TRBJ1-1,TRBV12-3/TRBV12-4,few,TRBD1,TGTGCCAGCAGATTTACGCCTCTCGTCCCGGGACAGGGAGAGGCTTTCTTT,CASRFTPLVPGQGEAFF
TRBJ1-3,TRBV7-9,.,.,TGTGCCAGCGAGGAGGGGCCCGGAAACACCATATATTTT,CASEEGPGNTIYF
TRBJ2-3,TRBV5-5,.,TRBD1,TGTGCCAGCAGCGTCGGGACAGGGTTGGCAGATACGCAGTATTTT,CASSVGTGLADTQYF
TRBJ2-7,TRBV5-1,few,.,TGCGCCAGCAGCCCCCGGCCACACAGGGAAGAGCAGTACTTC,CASSPRPHREEQYF
TRBJ1-1,TRBV2,few,.,TGTGCCAGCAGTGAGGAGGCGTGGGCTTTCTTT,CASSEEAWAFF
TRBJ2-1,TRBV12-3/TRBV12-4,.,TRBD2,TGTGCCAGCAGTTTTGCCACTCTAGCGGGGGGGCACTACAATGAGCAGTTCTTC,CASSFATLAGGHYNEQFF